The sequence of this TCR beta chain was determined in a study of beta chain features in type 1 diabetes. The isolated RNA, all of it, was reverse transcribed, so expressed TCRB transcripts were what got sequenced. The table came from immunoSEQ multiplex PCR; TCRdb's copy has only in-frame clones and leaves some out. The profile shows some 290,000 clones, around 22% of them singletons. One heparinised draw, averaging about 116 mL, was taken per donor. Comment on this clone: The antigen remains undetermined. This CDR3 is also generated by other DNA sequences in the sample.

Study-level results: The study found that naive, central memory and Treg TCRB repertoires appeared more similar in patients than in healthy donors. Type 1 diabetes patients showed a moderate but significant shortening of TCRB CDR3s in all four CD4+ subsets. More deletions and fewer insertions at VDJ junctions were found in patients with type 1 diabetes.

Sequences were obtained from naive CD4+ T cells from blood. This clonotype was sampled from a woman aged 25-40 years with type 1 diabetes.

CDR3 sequence: CASSLGQPNTEAFF. CDR3 nucleotide sequence: TGTGCCAGCAGCTTGGGGCAGCCGAACACTGAAGCTTTCTTT. The chain employs TRBV7-9 and TRBJ1-1, with D possibly TRBD1 on 5 matching bases. CDR3 size: 14 residues. V lost 3 bases to trimming and J lost 1 base, with 9 bases between them. In germline, CDR1 is SEHNR, CDR2 FQNEAQ (reference sequence).